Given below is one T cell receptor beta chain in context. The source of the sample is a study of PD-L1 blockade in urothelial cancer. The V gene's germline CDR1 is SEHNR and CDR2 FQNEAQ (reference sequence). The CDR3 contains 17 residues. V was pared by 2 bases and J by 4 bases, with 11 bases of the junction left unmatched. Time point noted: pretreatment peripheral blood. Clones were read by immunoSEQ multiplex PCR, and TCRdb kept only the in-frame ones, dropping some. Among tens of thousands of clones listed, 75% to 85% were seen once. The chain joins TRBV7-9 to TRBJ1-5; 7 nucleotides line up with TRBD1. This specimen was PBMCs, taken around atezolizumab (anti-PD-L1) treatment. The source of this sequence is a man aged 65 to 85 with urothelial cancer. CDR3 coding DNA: TGTGCCAGCAGCTTATTCAGGCGGGACAGTCGGAATCAGCCCCAGCATTTT. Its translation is CASSLFRRDSRNQPQHF.